Following are 19 T cell receptor beta chains from one sample sequenced in a study of GPR56 and killer-like receptors on CD4 memory cells (dated by TCRdb to between 2019 and 2020). TCRdb records Illumina HiSeq 2500 as the sequencer. The reads underwent TCRdb reprocessing, giving one record for each CDR3 protein sequence and no DNA. The table for this sample records about 2,200 distinct CDR3 sequences. About 5% of the sample is taken by the ten largest. Five KLR/GPR56-defined CD4+ populations were enriched by fluorescence-activated cell sorting before TCRbeta sequencing. What was sequenced was memory CD4+ T cells from blood. These receptors came from a human donor in good health.

This clonotype is called medium-sized (0.01 to 0.1%) based on its frequency. The V call is TRBV6-1, the J call TRBJ1-1; the TCRdb call, TRBD1, lacks DNA for checking. Germline CDR1 reads MNHNS; CDR2 reads SASEGT. The CDR3 has 16 residues. The CDR3 protein is CASRGQPPIGNTEAFF.

Judged by frequency, this clonotype is medium-sized (0.01 to 0.1%). V is TRBV6-1 and J is TRBJ2-5; TCRdb gives TRBD1 as the D gene, but with no DNA this cannot be confirmed. Germline CDR1 and CDR2: MNHNS and SASEGT. The CDR3 is made up of 15 amino acids. CDR3 sequence: CASSGRDRGRETQYF.

This clonotype is medium-sized (0.01 to 0.1%) by frequency. The chain employs TRBV19 and TRBJ1-6; TCRdb's D call of TRBD1 is untestable without DNA. CDR3 length: 14 residues. Per the germline V gene, CDR1 is LNHDA and CDR2 is SQIVND (reference sequence). The CDR3 loop is CASSISGTGSPLHF.

This clonotype counts as medium-sized by frequency. The rearrangement uses TRBV29-1 and TRBJ1-3; TCRdb gives TRBD1 as the D gene, but with no DNA this cannot be confirmed. Per germline, CDR1 SQVTM and CDR2 ANQGSEA. CDR3 length: 14 residues. The CDR3 region is CSVETGVAGNTIYF.

The chain has TRBV6-1 and TRBJ2-6. This CDR3 spans 15 amino acids. Germline CDR1 MNHNS, CDR2 SASEGT. The CDR3 sequence: CASSEGWSGANVLTF.

This chain uses TRBV2 with TRBJ2-1. Germline V gene lookup returns CDR1 SNHLY and CDR2 FYNNEI. This CDR3 comprises 12 residues. The chain's CDR3 is CASSGDRSHKVF.

Frequency places this clonotype as large. The chain carries TRBV19 and TRBJ1-2; absent DNA, TCRdb's TRBD1 call cannot be checked. Looked up from germline, CDR1 is LNHDA and CDR2 is SQIVND (reference sequence). The CDR3 is made up of 14 amino acids. The chain's CDR3 is CASTDPGQGRGYTF.

This clonotype is classed as medium-sized by frequency. The gene calls are TRBV24-1 and TRBJ2-1; TCRdb's D call, TRBD1, is unchecked because there is no DNA. The germline gives CDR1 KGHDR, CDR2 SFDVKD. This CDR3 spans 12 amino acids. The CDR3 here is CAPGGAVDEQFF.

This chain joins TRBV7-3 and TRBJ2-1; the TRBD2 assignment by TCRdb is unverifiable without DNA. The CDR3 extends over 17 amino acids. The V gene's germline CDR1 is SGHTA and CDR2 FQGTGA. The CDR3 here is CASSLAPAAGSFNEQFF.

This chain connects TRBV10-3 to TRBJ2-7; TCRdb lists TRBD2, though no DNA is available to test this call. Germline lookup yields CDR1 ENHRY and CDR2 SYGVKD. CDR3 length: 13 amino acids. The chain's CDR3 is CAISETSGYEQYF.

The chain uses TRBV16 and TRBJ2-1; TCRdb's assignment of TRBD2 cannot be checked, as there is no DNA. Germline loops: CDR1 KGHSY, CDR2 FQNENV. The CDR3 runs to 17 residues. CDR3 loop: CASSQFEWRGTYNEQFF.

By frequency, this clonotype is medium-sized. The chain joins TRBV7-9 to TRBJ1-1. CDR1 SEHNR and CDR2 FQNEAQ come from the germline V gene (reference sequence). The CDR3 is 13 amino acids. CDR3 amino acids: CASSLDKNTEAFF. The complete variable domain, with remaining parts taken from reference TRBV7-9 and TRBJ1-1, reads DTGVSQNPRHKITKRGQNVTFRCDPISEHNRLYWYRQTLGQGPEFLTYFQNEAQLEKSRLLSDRFSAERPKGSFSTLEIQRTEQGDSAMYLCASSLDKNTEAFFGQGTRLTVV.

The chain links TRBV7-2 to TRBJ1-2; TCRdb lists TRBD1, though no DNA is available to test this call. Germline-derived CDR1 and CDR2 are SGHTA and FQGNSA. CDR3 size: 14 residues. The CDR3 loop is CASSFYTGDGGYTF. Combining the CDR3 with reference TRBV7-2 and TRBJ1-2 gives the whole variable domain GAGVSQSPSNKVTEKGKDVELRCDPISGHTALYWYRQSLGQGLEFLIYFQGNSAPDKSGLPSDRFSAERTGGSVSTLTIQRTQQEDSAVYLCASSFYTGDGGYTFGSGTRLTVV.

This chain uses TRBV20-1 with TRBJ2-1. Germline loops: CDR1 DFQATT, CDR2 SNEGSKA (reference sequence). The length of the CDR3 is 15 residues. CDR3 in amino acids: CSAPKGSSSYNEQFF.

Judged by frequency, this clonotype is medium-sized (0.01 to 0.1%). The chain combines TRBV10-3 with TRBJ1-6; TCRdb's assignment of TRBD1 cannot be checked, as there is no DNA. CDR3 length equals 13 residues. Germline assignment: CDR1 ENHRY and CDR2 SYGVKD. This CDR3 reads CAISDRVNSPLHF.

The chain has TRBV7-3 and TRBJ2-1; the TCRdb call, TRBD2, lacks DNA for checking. The CDR3 totals 17 residues. Per germline, CDR1 SGHTA and CDR2 FQGTGA. The CDR3 spells CASSPGLAGAPYNEQFF.

The genes are TRBV20-1 and TRBJ2-7. Looked up from germline, CDR1 is DFQATT and CDR2 is SNEGSKA (reference sequence). CDR3 size: 14 residues. CDR3 loop: CSARAVRISYEQYF.

Measured by frequency, this clonotype is medium-sized (0.01 to 0.1%). CDR3 residues: CAWRKQVLVEQYF. The chain is built from TRBV30 and TRBJ2-7; without DNA, the TCRdb call of TRBD1 cannot be checked. CDR1 GTSNPN and CDR2 SVGIG come from the germline V gene (reference sequence). The CDR3 totals 13 residues.

By frequency, this clonotype registers large (0.1 to 1%). The chain couples TRBV6-1 to TRBJ2-1; the TRBD1 assignment by TCRdb is unverifiable without DNA. This CDR3 contains 15 residues. Germline V CDR1 and CDR2: MNHNS, SASEGT. The CDR3 loop reads CASSEVRGRGNEQFF.